This TCR beta chain is from a study of T cell changes during pregnancy in multiple sclerosis. Germline V CDR1 and CDR2: LGHNT, FRNRAP. This CDR3 has 13 amino acids. Trimming cost V 4 bases and J 4 bases, with 8 bases left between them. Generated by immunoSEQ multiplex PCR, the TCRdb table keeps only in-frame clones and is missing some. The sample consists of around 70,000 clones, roughly 90% of them appearing once. The sequences come from peripheral blood, collected in the third trimester of pregnancy. The sequence derives from a female donor with multiple sclerosis, enrolled in a pregnancy study. The chain recombines TRBV12-5 with TRBJ1-5; unclear D gene. Here the CDR3 reads CASGSHSNQPQHF. CDR3 sequence (DNA): TGTGCTAGTGGTTCCCACAGTAATCAGCCCCAGCATTTT.